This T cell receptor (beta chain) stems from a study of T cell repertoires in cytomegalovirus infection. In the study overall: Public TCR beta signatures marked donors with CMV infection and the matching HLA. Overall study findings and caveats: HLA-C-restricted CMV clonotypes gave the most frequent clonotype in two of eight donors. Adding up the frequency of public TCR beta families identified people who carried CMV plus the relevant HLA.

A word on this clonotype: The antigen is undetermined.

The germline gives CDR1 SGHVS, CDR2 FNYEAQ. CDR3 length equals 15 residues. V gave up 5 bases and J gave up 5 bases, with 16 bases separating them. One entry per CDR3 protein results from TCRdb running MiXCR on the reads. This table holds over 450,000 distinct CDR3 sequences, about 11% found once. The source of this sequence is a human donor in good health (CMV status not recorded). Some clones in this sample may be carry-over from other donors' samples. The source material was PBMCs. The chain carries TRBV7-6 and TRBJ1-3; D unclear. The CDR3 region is CASSQGPGFRNTIYF. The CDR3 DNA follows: TGTGCCAGCAGCCAAGGACCGGGCTTTAGAAACACCATATATTTT.